Listed below are T cell receptor beta chains from one sample, sequenced in a study of blood T cell repertoires in COVID-19. Sequencing used immunoSEQ multiplex PCR; TCRdb keeps in-frame clones, though not all of them. The sample has over 60,000 clones; approximately 92% are singletons. Sequences were obtained from peripheral blood. The receptors were sampled from a woman in her forties or fifties with active COVID-19. Each CDR3 is given with its conserved first and last residue. D genes are given only for firm matches. Clone size, where shown, is once, few, many, or a class for clones that have expanded.

V gene: TRBV19
clone size: -
D gene: TRBD1
J gene: TRBJ2-1
CDR3 DNA: TGTGCCAGTACCGCCGGGACAGTTGGAGGTGAGCAGTTCTTC
CDR3 protein: CASTAGTVGGEQFF

V gene: TRBV27
clone size: -
D gene: TRBD1
J gene: TRBJ1-6
CDR3 DNA: TGTGCCAGCAACCCCACCGGGACAGGGTTTTCGCGAAGTTATACACCCCTCCACTTT
CDR3 protein: CASNPTGTGFSRSYTPLHF

V gene: TRBV29-1
clone size: -
D gene: TRBD1
J gene: TRBJ1-1
CDR3 DNA: TGCAGCGTTGACTCCAGGGGGGACACTGAAGCTTTCTTT
CDR3 protein: CSVDSRGDTEAFF

V gene: TRBV7-6
clone size: once
D gene: TRBD1
J gene: TRBJ2-1
CDR3 DNA: TGTGCCAGCAGTGTTACCGGGACAGGGAGGACCAATGAGCAGTTCTTC
CDR3 protein: CASSVTGTGRTNEQFF

V gene: TRBV19
clone size: -
D gene: TRBD2
J gene: TRBJ2-7
CDR3 DNA: TGTGCCAGTAGCGAACCGGGACTAGCGAGTGAGCAGTACTTC
CDR3 protein: CASSEPGLASEQYF

V gene: TRBV4-2
clone size: -
D gene: -
J gene: TRBJ1-5
CDR3 DNA: TGTGCCAGCAGCCATAACCTCGGGATACCCCAGCATTTT
CDR3 protein: CASSHNLGIPQHF

V gene: TRBV6-4
clone size: -
D gene: -
J gene: TRBJ2-2
CDR3 DNA: TGTGCCAGCAGTCAGGCTCGTACCGGGGAGCTGTTTTTT
CDR3 protein: CASSQARTGELFF

V gene: TRBV6-5
clone size: -
D gene: -
J gene: TRBJ2-7
CDR3 DNA: TGTGCCAGCAGTTACATACAGGGTGGGACCTACGAGCAGTACTTC
CDR3 protein: CASSYIQGGTYEQYF

V gene: TRBV11-2
clone size: -
D gene: -
J gene: TRBJ2-7
CDR3 DNA: TGTGCCAGCAGACCCGTTGGACTTTTATCCTACGAGCAGTACTTC
CDR3 protein: CASRPVGLLSYEQYF

V gene: TRBV15
clone size: once
D gene: -
J gene: TRBJ2-3
CDR3 DNA: TGTGCCACCAGCGGCGAACAGCGGAGAACAGATACGCAGTATTTT
CDR3 protein: CATSGEQRRTDTQYF

V gene: TRBV28
clone size: -
D gene: TRBD1
J gene: TRBJ2-7
CDR3 DNA: TGTGCCAGCAGCTTTACCCTTGAGGGACAGGGACACTCTGGCTCTACGGGAGAGCAGTACTTC
CDR3 protein: CASSFTLEGQGHSGSTGEQYF

V gene: TRBV7-9
clone size: -
D gene: -
J gene: TRBJ1-1
CDR3 DNA: TGTGCCAGCAGCTTACAGGGCCACACTGAAGCTTTCTTT
CDR3 protein: CASSLQGHTEAFF

V gene: TRBV30
clone size: -
D gene: TRBD1
J gene: TRBJ2-7
CDR3 DNA: TGTGCCCGCCGACAGGGTCTTGGCGAGCAGTACTTC
CDR3 protein: CARRQGLGEQYF

V gene: TRBV6-6
clone size: -
D gene: TRBD1
J gene: TRBJ1-1
CDR3 DNA: TGTGCCAGCAGTTCCCAGGGGGACACTGAAGCTTTCTTT
CDR3 protein: CASSSQGDTEAFF

V gene: TRBV29-1
clone size: -
D gene: TRBD2
J gene: TRBJ2-1
CDR3 DNA: TGCAGCGTTGAGCCTAGCGGGACCAATGAGCAGTTCTTC
CDR3 protein: CSVEPSGTNEQFF

V gene: TRBV10-3
clone size: -
D gene: TRBD1
J gene: TRBJ1-1
CDR3 DNA: TGTGCCATCACCGCCGGACAGGGACCCGCTGAAGCTTTCTTT
CDR3 protein: CAITAGQGPAEAFF

V gene: TRBV5-6
clone size: -
D gene: TRBD1
J gene: TRBJ2-5
CDR3 DNA: TGTGCCAGCAGGCATTGGACAGGGCGGGAAGAGACCCAGTACTTC
CDR3 protein: CASRHWTGREETQYF

V gene: TRBV27
clone size: -
D gene: -
J gene: TRBJ1-1
CDR3 DNA: TGTGCCAGCAGTTTACTCCCAGGACAACCGAACACTGAAGCTTTCTTT
CDR3 protein: CASSLLPGQPNTEAFF

V gene: TRBV6-6
clone size: -
D gene: TRBD1
J gene: TRBJ1-2
CDR3 DNA: TGTGCCAGCAGTTATCCCCGGGGACAGAGGGACTATGGCTACACCTTC
CDR3 protein: CASSYPRGQRDYGYTF

V gene: TRBV5-1
clone size: -
D gene: -
J gene: TRBJ2-1
CDR3 DNA: TGCGCCAGCAGCTCTTACAATGAGCAGTTCTTC
CDR3 protein: CASSSYNEQFF

V gene: TRBV5-1
clone size: few
D gene: TRBD1
J gene: TRBJ2-7
CDR3 DNA: TGCGCCAGCAGCTTGCCGGGACAGGGCTACGAGCAGTACTTC
CDR3 protein: CASSLPGQGYEQYF

V gene: TRBV7-6
clone size: -
D gene: TRBD1
J gene: TRBJ2-1
CDR3 DNA: TGTGCCAGCAGCCCGGGGACAGGGGGTTGGAATGAGCAGTTCTTC
CDR3 protein: CASSPGTGGWNEQFF

V gene: TRBV23-1
clone size: once
D gene: -
J gene: TRBJ2-1
CDR3 DNA: TGCGCCAGCAGTCAATCCTCGACTCTCGGTAATGAGCAGTTCTTC
CDR3 protein: CASSQSSTLGNEQFF

V gene: TRBV2
clone size: -
D gene: TRBD2
J gene: TRBJ2-1
CDR3 DNA: TGTGCCAGCAGTGCTAGCGGCAATGAGCAGTTCTTC
CDR3 protein: CASSASGNEQFF

V gene: TRBV10-2
clone size: -
D gene: TRBD2
J gene: TRBJ2-1
CDR3 DNA: TGCGCCAGCCGACTAGCGGGACCATACAATGAGCAGTTCTTC
CDR3 protein: CASRLAGPYNEQFF

V gene: TRBV20-1
clone size: -
D gene: -
J gene: TRBJ2-7
CDR3 DNA: TGCAGTGCTCTAGAGCGGTACTTC
CDR3 protein: CSALERYF

V gene: TRBV7-8
clone size: -
D gene: -
J gene: TRBJ1-2
CDR3 DNA: TGTGCCAGCAGCCAAGGGGGGGAGACTGGCTACACCTTC
CDR3 protein: CASSQGGETGYTF

V gene: TRBV18
clone size: -
D gene: -
J gene: TRBJ2-3
CDR3 DNA: TGTGCCAGCTCGACGTCTGGGGACAAGATCACAGATACGCAGTATTTT
CDR3 protein: CASSTSGDKITDTQYF

V gene: TRBV15
clone size: -
D gene: -
J gene: TRBJ1-3
CDR3 DNA: TGTGCCACCAGCGGGGGCACTGACTATGGAAGAAACACCATATATTTT
CDR3 protein: CATSGGTDYGRNTIYF

V gene: TRBV3-1/TRBV3-2
clone size: -
D gene: TRBD1
J gene: TRBJ2-7
CDR3 DNA: TGTGCCAGCAGCCAAGATCAGCTAAGGGGACAGCGCTCCTACGAGCAGTACTTC
CDR3 protein: CASSQDQLRGQRSYEQYF

V gene: TRBV11-2
clone size: -
D gene: TRBD1
J gene: TRBJ1-2
CDR3 DNA: TGTGCCAGCAGCTTAGATCTTGGGACAGGACCTATCTATGGCTACACCTTC
CDR3 protein: CASSLDLGTGPIYGYTF

V gene: TRBV29-1
clone size: -
D gene: -
J gene: TRBJ1-4
CDR3 DNA: TGCAGCGTTGGAAGGAGAGAACATGAAAAACTGTTTTTT
CDR3 protein: CSVGRREHEKLFF

V gene: TRBV30
clone size: many
D gene: -
J gene: TRBJ1-2
CDR3 DNA: TGTGCCTGGAAAGTAGAAGCTAACTATGGCTACACCTTC
CDR3 protein: CAWKVEANYGYTF

V gene: TRBV5-6
clone size: once
D gene: TRBD2
J gene: TRBJ2-7
CDR3 DNA: TGTGCCAGCAGCTCCCAGGAAGCGGGAGTTTACGAGCAGTACTTC
CDR3 protein: CASSSQEAGVYEQYF

V gene: TRBV28
clone size: -
D gene: TRBD1
J gene: TRBJ1-6
CDR3 DNA: TGTGCCAGCAGTTTATCACAGGGGAATTCACCCCTCCACTTT
CDR3 protein: CASSLSQGNSPLHF

V gene: TRBV10-1
clone size: -
D gene: -
J gene: TRBJ2-1
CDR3 DNA: TGCGCCAGCAGTGACATGGGGGTAGCGGCCTCCTACAATGAGCAGTTCTTC
CDR3 protein: CASSDMGVAASYNEQFF

V gene: TRBV9
clone size: -
D gene: -
J gene: TRBJ2-1
CDR3 DNA: TGTGCCAGCAGCGAGTTTGGGGGCCCTCTTTCCTACAATGAGCAGTTCTTC
CDR3 protein: CASSEFGGPLSYNEQFF

V gene: TRBV27
clone size: -
D gene: TRBD2
J gene: TRBJ2-7
CDR3 DNA: TGTGCCAGCCCAGGGACTAGCGGGAGATATGAGCAGTACTTC
CDR3 protein: CASPGTSGRYEQYF

V gene: TRBV7-3
clone size: -
D gene: TRBD2
J gene: TRBJ2-2
CDR3 DNA: TGTGCCAGCAGCTTTACTAGCGGAGCCACCGGGGAGCTGTTTTTT
CDR3 protein: CASSFTSGATGELFF

V gene: TRBV18
clone size: -
D gene: -
J gene: TRBJ2-7
CDR3 DNA: TGTGCCAGCTCACTATTTACCCGGGACACCAACTACGAGCAGTACTTC
CDR3 protein: CASSLFTRDTNYEQYF

V gene: TRBV11-3
clone size: -
D gene: TRBD1
J gene: TRBJ2-1
CDR3 DNA: TGTGCCAGCAGCTCAACTCGGGACAGCGGCAATGAGCAGTTCTTC
CDR3 protein: CASSSTRDSGNEQFF

V gene: TRBV7-3
clone size: -
D gene: TRBD2
J gene: TRBJ2-3
CDR3 DNA: TGTGCCAGCAGCCGCGGGGGGAGCGCAGGAGATACGCAGTATTTT
CDR3 protein: CASSRGGSAGDTQYF

V gene: TRBV27
clone size: once
D gene: TRBD1
J gene: TRBJ2-7
CDR3 DNA: TGTGCCAGCAGTTTATCCGCAGGGGGCTACGAGCAGTACTTC
CDR3 protein: CASSLSAGGYEQYF

V gene: TRBV3-1/TRBV3-2
clone size: -
D gene: -
J gene: TRBJ1-1
CDR3 DNA: TGTGCCAGCAGCCAAGTTCAGGGGTCAAATGAAGCTTTCTTT
CDR3 protein: CASSQVQGSNEAFF

V gene: TRBV3-1/TRBV3-2
clone size: -
D gene: TRBD2
J gene: TRBJ2-1
CDR3 DNA: TGTGCCAGCAGCCACGACGGAGGGCCCCTAGCGGGAGTGGAAAATGAGCAGTTCTTC
CDR3 protein: CASSHDGGPLAGVENEQFF

V gene: TRBV6-2/TRBV6-3
clone size: -
D gene: -
J gene: TRBJ2-5
CDR3 DNA: TGTGCCAGCAGTTTTGAGGGGACCCAGTACTTC
CDR3 protein: CASSFEGTQYF

V gene: TRBV5-1
clone size: once
D gene: -
J gene: TRBJ1-5
CDR3 DNA: TGCGCCAGCAGCTTGGCCCGAACAGGGCTCTCCGATAACAATCAGCCCCAGCATTTT
CDR3 protein: CASSLARTGLSDNNQPQHF

V gene: TRBV6-5
clone size: few
D gene: TRBD1
J gene: TRBJ2-7
CDR3 DNA: TGTGCCAGCAGTTACGCGTACAGGGGGACCTACGAGCAGTACTTC
CDR3 protein: CASSYAYRGTYEQYF

V gene: TRBV12-1
clone size: -
D gene: -
J gene: TRBJ2-4
CDR3 DNA: TGTGCCAGCAGCCTTAAGCGGGAGATGGGGGGACTAGCCAAAAACATTCAGTACTTC
CDR3 protein: CASSLKREMGGLAKNIQYF

V gene: TRBV10-2
clone size: -
D gene: -
J gene: TRBJ2-7
CDR3 DNA: TGCGCCAGCGCTCTTACCGGGAGTACAACCGAGCAGTACTTC
CDR3 protein: CASALTGSTTEQYF

V gene: TRBV27
clone size: -
D gene: -
J gene: TRBJ1-5
CDR3 DNA: TGTGCCAGCAGTCCCCGGGGGACGGAGCCCCAGCATTTT
CDR3 protein: CASSPRGTEPQHF

V gene: TRBV19
clone size: -
D gene: -
J gene: TRBJ1-5
CDR3 DNA: TGTGCCAGTAGTATGGTCAACAGGGTCAATCAGCCCCAGCATTTT
CDR3 protein: CASSMVNRVNQPQHF

V gene: TRBV27
clone size: -
D gene: TRBD2
J gene: TRBJ2-7
CDR3 DNA: TGTGCCAGCAGTGATTCTTGGGGACTAGCGGGAGGGCCCCACGAGCAGTACTTC
CDR3 protein: CASSDSWGLAGGPHEQYF

V gene: TRBV10-1
clone size: -
D gene: -
J gene: TRBJ1-5
CDR3 DNA: TGCGCCAGTCCAGATGTAGGGGCACATCAGCCCCAGCATTTT
CDR3 protein: CASPDVGAHQPQHF

V gene: TRBV2
clone size: -
D gene: -
J gene: TRBJ2-2
CDR3 DNA: TGTGCCAGCAGCCCCAGGGTAGCCGGGGAGCTGTTTTTT
CDR3 protein: CASSPRVAGELFF

V gene: TRBV9
clone size: -
D gene: TRBD2
J gene: TRBJ2-3
CDR3 DNA: TGTGCCAGCAGCCCGCCTAGCGGGAGGGCCGGCGCAGATACGCAGTATTTT
CDR3 protein: CASSPPSGRAGADTQYF

V gene: TRBV5-1
clone size: -
D gene: -
J gene: TRBJ2-1
CDR3 DNA: TGCGCCAGCAGCAGTAACATAGGAGGGGACAATGAGCAGTTCTTC
CDR3 protein: CASSSNIGGDNEQFF